This note documents a single TCR beta chain sequence. Its target is unknown. This specimen comes from a study of T cell responses to AZD1222 COVID-19 vaccine. Study-wide context: Second-dose groups at about 4 or about 12 weeks were pooled.

Germline V CDR1 and CDR2: MNHEY, SVGAGI. Trimming left V 4 bases short and J 3 bases short, with 13 bases between. The CDR3 is 16 residues long. Generated by immunoSEQ multiplex PCR, the TCRdb table keeps only in-frame clones and is missing some. The table lists 70,000 or so clones, around 87% of them singletons, with around 24% in the top ten. Regarding the study as a whole: Increases in Spike-specific TCR breadth and depth were seen after two AZD1222 doses.

The TCR was taken from an adult in good health. The sample was peripheral blood, taken on day 0 of AZD1222 vaccination. J is TRBJ1-6 and V is TRBV6-5; D call uncertain. The CDR3 DNA sequence: TGTGCCAGCAGTTGGGTGCCGTCCCGCTATAATTCACCCCTCCACTTT. It translates to CASSWVPSRYNSPLHF.